Sequencing of this T cell receptor beta chain was carried out in a study of cytomegalovirus exposure and HLA in healthy donors. This PCR relied on a set of 60 Vbeta primers and 13 Jbeta primers. Clones were read by immunoSEQ multiplex PCR, and TCRdb kept only the in-frame ones, dropping some. Among tens of thousands of clones listed, 60% to 75% were seen once. Germline values: CDR1 SGHTA, CDR2 FQGNSA. V dropped 1 base and J dropped 3 bases, with 9 bases sitting between them. The length of the CDR3 is 14 residues. The chain uses TRBV7-2 and TRBJ1-2; no reliable D call. The clonotype was recovered from a man aged 25 to 45 in good health and CMV-seronegative. The sequencing input was PBMCs. For the CDR3, the DNA is TGTGCCAGCAGCTTAGTGGAGTCAGACTATGGCTACACCTTC. It specifies CASSLVESDYGYTF.